This TCR beta chain was recovered during a study of T cell clones after liver transplantation. V was pared by 1 base and J by 8 bases, with 3 bases between. Germline lookup yields CDR1 MNHNS and CDR2 SASEGT. The CDR3 runs 11 residues. Clones were read by immunoSEQ multiplex PCR, and TCRdb kept only the in-frame ones, dropping some. The sample comprises tens of thousands of clones, 78% of which are singletons, and roughly a third rests with the top ten. The study's findings and limits: In a couple of subjects, few donor cells limited the measurable donor-reactive repertoire.

As to this clone: Its antigen is as yet unknown.

Sequencing was performed on CD8+ T cells from blood, taken approximately 54 months after liver transplant. The rearrangement links TRBV6-1 to TRBJ1-5; D gene unclear. The clonotype originates from a human patient who received a liver transplant. The T cells may partly be graft donor cells. CDR3 sequence reads: CASSEEEPQHF. CDR3 nucleotide sequence: TGTGCCAGCAGTGAAGAGGAGCCCCAGCATTTT.